One sample yielded the 6 T cell receptor beta chains listed below, sequenced in a study of blood T cell repertoires in COVID-19. The protocol was immunoSEQ multiplex PCR, while the TCRdb copy is restricted to in-frame clones and leaves out a portion. The sample yields fewer than 200,000 clones, 84% seen once. Sequences were obtained from peripheral blood. These receptors all come from a middle-aged man who had recovered from COVID-19.

The V call is TRBV7-9, the J call TRBJ1-3; the match to TRBD1 covers 7 bases. CDR1 is SEHNR, CDR2 FQNEAQ, per germline (reference sequence). The CDR3 totals 13 residues. J gave up 4 bases and V 5 bases, and 2 bases lay outside the gene matches. Here the CDR3 DNA reads TGTGCCAGCAGCGCAGGGGGAGGAAACACCATATATTTT. This gives the protein CASSAGGGNTIYF.

The chain has TRBV10-3 and TRBJ2-5; TRBD2 aligns across 10 bases. Germline V gene data show CDR1 as ENHRY and CDR2 as SYGVKD. The CDR3 contains 16 residues. V lost 10 bases and J lost 4; bases outside the gene matches: 15. The DNA of the CDR3 is TGTGCCACACAGGGAGATCTAGCGGGAGAAATAGAGACCCAGTACTTC. It encodes CATQGDLAGEIETQYF.

The V and J genes are TRBV12-3 or TRBV12-4 and TRBJ1-2; perhaps TRBD1 as D (5 bases). Deletions cut 5 bases from V and 14 bases from J, with 18 bases between. The CDR3 length is 12 residues. CDR3 protein: CASSPAYKGRTF. The CDR3 coding sequence is TGTGCCAGCAGTCCGGCTTATAAGGGGCGGACCTTC.

V gene TRBV9 combines with J gene TRBJ1-6; D is uncertain. This CDR3 region has 13 residues. Trimming pared 0 bases from V and 7 bases from J, leaving 5 bases between. Per germline, CDR1 SGDLS and CDR2 YYNGEE. In nucleotides, the CDR3 is TGTGCCAGCAGCGTAGTCGAGAATTCACCCCTCCACTTT. Translated, it gives CASSVVENSPLHF.

This clone has a handful of counts. This sequence joins TRBV4-2 and TRBJ2-7; 11 bases fit TRBD2. The length of the CDR3 is 16 residues. CDR1 and CDR2 from the germline V gene are LGHNA and YNFKEQ. V was pared by 4 bases and J by 0 bases, with 5 bases of the junction left unmatched. CDR3 protein: CASSLRTSGSSYEQYF. Here the CDR3 DNA reads TGTGCCAGCAGCCTCCGGACTAGCGGGTCCTCCTACGAGCAGTACTTC.

This clone was counted once. V usage is TRBV9 and J usage is TRBJ2-5; 10 nucleotides line up with TRBD2. Per the germline V gene, CDR1 is SGDLS and CDR2 is YYNGEE. This CDR3 has 17 amino acids. The junction had 9 bases not matched to a gene; V was cut back by 1 base and J by 3 bases. CDR3 bases: TGTGCCAGCAGCGTAAGCCCCAGCGGGGGGGCCAAAGAGACCCAGTACTTC. Translation: CASSVSPSGGAKETQYF.